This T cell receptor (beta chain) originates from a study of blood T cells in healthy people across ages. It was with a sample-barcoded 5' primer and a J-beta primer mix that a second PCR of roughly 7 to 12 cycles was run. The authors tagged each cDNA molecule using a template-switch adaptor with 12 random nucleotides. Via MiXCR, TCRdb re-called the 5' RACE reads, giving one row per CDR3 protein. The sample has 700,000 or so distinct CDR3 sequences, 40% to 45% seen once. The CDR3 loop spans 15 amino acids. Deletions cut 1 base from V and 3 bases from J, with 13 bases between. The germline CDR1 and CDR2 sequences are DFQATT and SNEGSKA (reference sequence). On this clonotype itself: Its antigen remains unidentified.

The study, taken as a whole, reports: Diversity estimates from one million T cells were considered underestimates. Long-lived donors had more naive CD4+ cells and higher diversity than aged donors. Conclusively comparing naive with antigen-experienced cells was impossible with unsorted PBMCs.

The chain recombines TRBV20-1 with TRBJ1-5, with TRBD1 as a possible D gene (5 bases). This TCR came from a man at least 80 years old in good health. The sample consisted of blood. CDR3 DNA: TGCAGTGCTAGAGGGGGTGGGGGATACAATCAGCCCCAGCATTTT. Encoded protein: CSARGGGGYNQPQHF.